The source of this TCR beta chain is a study of blood T cells in healthy people across ages (dated by TCRdb to about 2015). With regard to the full study: Template switching captured roughly one uniquely barcoded TCR beta cDNA molecule per two T cells in model experiments. To track age-related changes in TCR beta repertoire diversity, the study relied on deep sequencing normalized with unique cDNA molecular identifiers. Four age groups were formed from the donors: young (average approximately 15 years), middle-aged (approximately 41), aged (about 62) and long-lived (less than 85). Using the same blood draw, the study looked at two additional independent replicas of 1 million unique cDNA reads for two donors, one aged 18 to 30 and the other aged 80 or older. Summary of the overall study and its limitations: Observed TCR beta diversity correlated strongly with the percentage of naive T cells measured by flow cytometry. Since profiling was done on bulk unsorted PBMCs, naive and antigen-experienced compartments could not be conclusively compared. Estimates of total diversity from one million sequenced T cells were regarded as lower bounds and underestimates. Donor CMV infection status was unknown, potentially confounding age-related changes in expanded clonotypes. The long-lived group showed more naive CD4+ T cells, fewer expanded clones and increased TCR diversity than the aged group, suggesting age selection. As age increased, observed TCR beta diversity per million T cells dropped in a roughly linear way, and a significant reduction was already evident by age 40.

The donors were roughly 40 Caucasian individuals from Russia, aged roughly 6 to 100 years, who were systemically healthy. Each donor gave ten milliliters of peripheral blood, drawn into EDTA-treated Vacutainer tubes. PBMCs were isolated by Ficoll-Paque density-gradient centrifugation, with at least 6 million obtained per sample. Trizol reagent was used to extract total RNA from PBMCs, with at least 6 micrograms per sample. Naive CD45RAhigh/CD27high T cell percentages were measured by flow cytometry on a PBMC aliquot from every donor. Spanning cysteine to phenylalanine, the CDR3 consists of 14 amino acids. The only DNA kept is the CDR3, 42 bases in frame from the first base. Trimming removed 2 bases from V and 2 bases from J, leaving 9 bases between the germline ends. Sequences MNHEY (CDR1) and SVGEGT (CDR2) are obtained from the germline V gene. Concerning this clonotype: Its cognate antigen has yet to be identified. Within one base of it there is no much larger clone, and no base qualities were kept.

Receptors were amplified or captured by 5' RACE. The sequencer listed for this sample is Illumina HiSeq 2500. A second PCR of about 7 to 12 cycles was run with a J-beta primer mix and a sample-barcoded 5' primer. A template-switch 5' adaptor carrying 12 random nucleotides introduced a unique molecular identifier onto each TCR beta cDNA molecule. Each sample yielded at least 3 million CDR3-containing paired-end reads. First-strand cDNA synthesis was performed from all RNA using the Mint cDNA synthesis kit, with priming by a TRBC-specific oligonucleotide. All cDNA was treated with uracil-DNA glycosylase and then went through a first 18-cycle PCR with the universal primers M1SS and BC2_uni_R. The source study handled its data this way. Each sample was normalized by randomly selecting 1 million high-quality reads, each carrying a distinct molecular identifier. Reads with shared molecular identifiers were discarded instead of being binned into consensus sequences. CDR3 identification, clonotype clustering and error correction used MiTCR with a Q25 quality threshold and the strictest error-elimination algorithm. A nonparametric unseen species model with Euler transformation was used to estimate a lower bound on total TCR beta diversity. In TCRdb, the public reads were trimmed at Q25 with fastp and aligned with MiXCR, with productive beta chains retained. CDR3 protein sequences are deduplicated, and each keeps its most common genes and DNA. For this entry, the V and J calls and clone size follow TCRdb and not the study's own pipeline. For this sample the table gives over 450,000 distinct CDR3 sequences, of which around 24% were detected only once. Of the sample, approximately 10% is held by the ten largest clones.

The same specimen was also included in a second study, on T cells of mothers and their children. As the second paper documents: Nine systemically healthy Caucasian individuals, comprising three mothers and their six children, were included as donors. cDNA synthesis used all of the extracted RNA, with about 1.5 ug of RNA in each 15 ul reaction. Sample barcodes and 2-4 random nucleotides were added via the M1S primer in the second PCR. Each mother yielded over 8.5 million TCR beta CDR3 reads and each child 3 million or so reads. Thymic selection shapes the output of TCR recombination in a similar way in related and unrelated pairs, and inherited differences have a minor effect. Normalized repertoire overlap was always found to be slightly, but never significantly, higher in related mother-child pairs than in unrelated mother-child pairs. With a sensitivity of 90 to 100 clones per million clonotypes, no persistent microchimeric T cell clones were detected. In the study, deep NGS was used to compare the TCR beta repertoires of mothers and children, and features distinguishing related mother-child pairs from unrelated individuals were sought. Mothers averaged about 37 +/- 4 years of age and children averaged about 10 +/- 4 years. Libraries were sequenced on Illumina HiSeq 2000 with 100+100 nt paired-end reads after adapter ligation with NEBNext reagents. To avoid cross-contamination, the mother libraries and the child libraries were prepared a month apart and sequenced in separate runs. Between roughly 500,000 and 2,100,000 distinct TCR beta clonotypes were identified per donor. Naive TCR beta clonotypes were estimated from low-frequency clonotypes matched to each donor's FACS-determined naive share, without sorting.

The clonotype originates from a boy younger than 18 in good health. Sequencing used blood. The V gene is TRBV6-2 or TRBV6-3 and the J gene is TRBJ2-5; the D gene is not confidently resolved. The DNA is as follows: TGTGCCAGCAGTTACAGGCAGATTCAAGAGACCCAGTACTTC. Protein translation: CASSYRQIQETQYF.